This TCR beta chain was sequenced in a study of T cells expressing NK-cell markers. Study-level points and caveats: In four donors, these clonotypes also led the CD3+CD56-NKG2C+ fraction.

Germline assignment: CDR1 LNHNV and CDR2 YYDKDF (reference sequence). The CDR3 contains 16 residues. TCRdb derives one entry per CDR3 protein from the 5' RACE reads, leaving out DNA. There are under 600,000 distinct CDR3 sequences in the sample, with roughly 1.4% held by the top ten. Points on this clonotype: The antigen is not known.

The rearrangement joins TRBV15 to TRBJ2-1; TCRdb calls TRBD1, which cannot be checked without DNA. The sequence came from a woman aged 45-60 years in good health. What was sequenced was blood T cells: a sorted CD56 or NKG2C T cell subset, CD4+ or CD8+ T cells, or bulk PBMC T cells (not recorded which). This CDR3 is CATSRENRPPGNEQFF.